Listed here are 21 T cell receptor beta chains from one sample, sequenced in a study of blood T cell repertoires in COVID-19. The protocol was immunoSEQ multiplex PCR, while the TCRdb copy is restricted to in-frame clones and leaves out a portion. Seen here are tens of thousands of clones, approximately 88% observed once, and the top ten hold about 5.2%. The sequencing sample was made of peripheral blood. The receptors come from a man aged 60-69 years with acute or convalescent COVID-19.

CDR3 sequence: CASSLSTANTEAFF. DNA for the CDR3: TGTGCCAGCAGCTTATCCACAGCGAACACTGAAGCTTTCTTT. The chain uses TRBV11-2 and TRBJ1-1; no definite D call. V dropped 2 bases and J dropped 1 base, with 8 bases sitting between them. The germline V gene has CDR1 SGHAT and CDR2 FQNNGV. The CDR3 is made up of 14 amino acids. Together with reference TRBV11-2 and TRBJ1-1, the CDR3 gives the full variable domain: EAGVAQSPRYKIIEKRQSVAFWCNPISGHATLYWYQQILGQGPKLLIQFQNNGVVDDSQLPKDRFSAERLKGVDSTLKIQPAKLEDSAVYLCASSLSTANTEAFFGQGTRLTVV.

J is TRBJ2-7 and V is TRBV14; 7 bases agree with TRBD1. The V gene end was trimmed by 4 bases and the J gene end by 2 bases; junction bases not matched to a gene: 8. Germline V gene data show CDR1 as SGHDN and CDR2 as FVKESK. The CDR3 is 15 amino acids. CDR3 region: CASSPYRGPTYEQYF. In nucleotides, the CDR3 is TGTGCCAGCAGCCCGTACAGGGGTCCCACCTACGAGCAGTACTTC.

The chain uses TRBV6-6 and TRBJ1-3; D is undetermined. Trimming left V 2 bases short and J 2 bases short, with 10 bases between. This CDR3 is built from 15 residues. Germline values: CDR1 MNHNY, CDR2 SVGAGI (reference sequence). The CDR3 DNA reads TGTGCCAGCAGTTACCTCACGGGGACTGGAAACACCATATATTTT. Encoded protein: CASSYLTGTGNTIYF.

The chain is built from TRBV27 and TRBJ1-1; the match to TRBD1 covers 7 bases. Germline V gives CDR1 MNHEY, CDR2 SMNVEV (reference sequence). This CDR3 has 14 residues. The V segment lost 8 bases and the J segment 5 bases; nucleotides outside the gene matches: 11. The CDR3 loop reads CASRYRGVGTEAFF. CDR3 DNA: TGTGCCAGCCGTTACAGGGGCGTGGGAACTGAAGCTTTCTTT.

The V and J genes are TRBV5-4 and TRBJ1-6, with a tentative D call TRBD1 (5 bases). The CDR3 totals 15 residues. Germline lookup yields CDR1 SGHNT and CDR2 YYREEE (reference sequence). Trimming removed 4 bases at V and 9 bases at J, with 17 bases between. Here the CDR3 DNA reads TGTGCCAGCAGCCCCCAGACGGGAGGGGTTTCACCCCTCCACTTT. Protein: CASSPQTGGVSPLHF.

This clone occurred once. At one of its ends the junction is not consistent with the germline gene, which may arise from a read error. The genes are TRBV29-1 and TRBJ2-1; 11 bases map to TRBD2. Germline CDR1 and CDR2: SQVTM and ANQGSEA. This CDR3 is 13 amino acids long. The CDR3 sequence is CSATSGGSTPGIF. The CDR3 nucleotides read TGCAGCGCTACTAGCGGGGGCTCTACACCAGGGATCTTC.

The chain combines TRBV4-3 with TRBJ1-2; weak D call: TRBD1 (6 bases). V was trimmed by 0 bases and J by 8 bases, leaving 10 bases between them. CDR1 is LGHNA, CDR2 YSLEER, per germline. The CDR3 consists of 13 residues. The CDR3 sequence is CASSQDRGRGYTF. CDR3 coding DNA: TGCGCCAGCAGCCAAGACAGGGGAAGAGGCTACACCTTC.

V and J are TRBV7-2 and TRBJ1-4; D perhaps matches TRBD1 (5 bases). Germline V gene data show CDR1 as SGHTA and CDR2 as FQGNSA. Trimming left V 2 bases short and J 7 bases short, with 17 bases between. The CDR3 runs to 16 residues. The CDR3 DNA follows: TGTGCCAGCAGCTTAATGGGGGGGAACGTTGGTGAAAAACTGTTTTTT. It codes for CASSLMGGNVGEKLFF.

This clone was recorded a few times. The chain couples TRBV30 to TRBJ1-2; 7 bases align to TRBD1. The CDR3 totals 14 residues. V lost 1 base to trimming and J lost 7 bases; unmatched junction nucleotides: 9. Germline values: CDR1 GTSNPN, CDR2 SVGIG (reference sequence). This CDR3 is CAWSENRGYSGYTF. The CDR3 bases are TGTGCCTGGAGTGAAAACAGGGGATATAGTGGCTACACCTTC.

This clone was counted a single time. The CDR3 loop is CASSLVRGGGNQPQHF. The CDR3 DNA sequence: TGTGCCAGCAGCTTGGTACGGGGTGGTGGCAATCAGCCCCAGCATTTT. The J gene is TRBJ1-5, the V gene TRBV5-6; D gene unclear. Germline assignment: CDR1 SGHDT and CDR2 YYEEEE. V lost 0 bases, J lost 2 bases, and 12 bases lay in between. The length of the CDR3 is 16 residues.

This rearrangement joins TRBV30 to TRBJ1-2; TRBD1 aligns across 7 bases. V was clipped by 3 bases and J by 5 bases; unmatched bases: 9. CDR3 length equals 14 residues. CDR1 is GTSNPN, CDR2 SVGIG, per germline (reference sequence). The CDR3 coding sequence is TGTGCCTGGAGCTTGTCGCAGGGGGTTTATGGCTACACCTTC. Protein sequence: CAWSLSQGVYGYTF.

The chain carries TRBV18 and TRBJ1-1; no reliable D call. The germline V gene has CDR1 KGHSH and CDR2 LQKENI. The CDR3 sequence is 13 residues long. Trimming stripped 1 base from V and 3 bases from J, with 6 bases between. As DNA, the CDR3 is TGTGCCAGCTCACCACGATCGGACACTGAAGCTTTCTTT. The encoded protein is CASSPRSDTEAFF.

The chain carries TRBV5-5 and TRBJ2-5, with 9 bases that match TRBD2. Per the germline V gene, CDR1 is SGHKS and CDR2 is YYEKEE (reference sequence). Trimming cost V 7 bases and J 4 bases; bases outside gene matches: 8. The CDR3 runs 14 residues. CDR3 sequence reads: CASSGLATRETQYF. DNA for the CDR3: TGTGCCAGCTCTGGACTAGCGACAAGAGAGACCCAGTACTTC.

The rearrangement joins TRBV15 to TRBJ1-4; D gene unclear. V lost 1 base, J lost 0 bases, and 6 bases lay in between. In germline, CDR1 is LNHNV, CDR2 YYDKDF (reference sequence). This CDR3 has 15 residues. CDR3 in DNA: TGTGCCACCAGCAGAGCCGGGACAACTAATGAAAAACTGTTTTTT. Its protein is CATSRAGTTNEKLFF.

The V gene is TRBV7-2, the J gene TRBJ2-5; the D is unclear. Trimming took 2 bases from V and 2 from J, leaving 3 bases between them. The CDR3 runs 12 residues. Germline V gives CDR1 SGHTA, CDR2 FQGNSA. In DNA form, the CDR3 reads TGTGCCAGCAGCTTACTTCAAGAGACCCAGTACTTC. Amino acid sequence: CASSLLQETQYF. The complete variable domain, with remaining parts taken from reference TRBV7-2 and TRBJ2-5, reads GAGVSQSPSNKVTEKGKDVELRCDPISGHTALYWYRQSLGQGLEFLIYFQGNSAPDKSGLPSDRFSAERTGGSVSTLTIQRTQQEDSAVYLCASSLLQETQYFGPGTRLLVL.

Here the CDR3 DNA reads TGTGCCAGCAGTTTAGAGGGGGGACAGGGGGCGGTCGGAGGCTACACCTTC. This codes for CASSLEGGQGAVGGYTF. The chain uses TRBV27 and TRBJ1-2, with 12 bases that match TRBD1. Germline V gives CDR1 MNHEY, CDR2 SMNVEV (reference sequence). With 2 bases clipped from V and 8 bases from J, the junction kept 12 bases outside the gene matches. This CDR3 region has 17 residues.

A single count supports this clone. V is TRBV7-3 and J is TRBJ2-3; TRBD2 matches 13 bases. This CDR3 has 15 residues. The germline gives CDR1 SGHTA, CDR2 FQGTGA. After removal of 5 bases from V and 4 bases from J, the junction contained 3 bases not matched to a gene. The CDR3 region has the DNA TGTGCCAGCAGCCGTACTAGCGGGGGGGCAGATACGCAGTATTTT. Its protein product is CASSRTSGGADTQYF.

This clone was picked up one time. The genes are TRBV5-1 and TRBJ2-1; TRBD1 agrees at 8 bases. The CDR3 is made up of 14 amino acids. Germline trimming cut 5 bases from V and 2 bases from J; bases unmatched to any gene: 3. Germline V CDR1 and CDR2: SGHRS, YFSETQ. The CDR3 coding sequence is TGCGCCAGCAGTCGGACAGGGACCTACAATGAGCAGTTCTTC. Its translation: CASSRTGTYNEQFF.

This clone appeared a single time. The chain has TRBV27 and TRBJ1-6, with 7 bases matching TRBD1. V shed 4 bases and J 5 bases; nucleotides not matched to a gene: 8. The CDR3 has 16 residues. Germline V gene sequence: CDR1 MNHEY, CDR2 SMNVEV (reference sequence). The CDR3 DNA reads as TGTGCCAGCAGTTCCCAAACTGACAGGGATAATTCACCCCTCCACTTT. This encodes CASSSQTDRDNSPLHF.

The chain carries TRBV6-2 or TRBV6-3 and TRBJ1-5, with TRBD1 matching 9 bases. Unmatched junction bases numbered 4, after V lost 5 bases and J lost 2 bases. This CDR3 has 15 amino acids. Germline values: CDR1 MNHEY, CDR2 SVGEGT. As DNA, the CDR3 is TGTGCCAGCAGTGACCGGACAGGGGGCAATCAGCCCCAGCATTTT. Translation gives CASSDRTGGNQPQHF.

The chain carries TRBV29-1 and TRBJ1-1; D call uncertain. Germline assignment: CDR1 SQVTM and CDR2 ANQGSEA. CDR3 length equals 12 residues. The ends were cut back, 2 bases at V and 1 base at J, with 5 bases in the middle. The CDR3 sequence: CSVELENTEAFF. The CDR3 nucleotides read TGCAGCGTTGAATTAGAGAACACTGAAGCTTTCTTT.